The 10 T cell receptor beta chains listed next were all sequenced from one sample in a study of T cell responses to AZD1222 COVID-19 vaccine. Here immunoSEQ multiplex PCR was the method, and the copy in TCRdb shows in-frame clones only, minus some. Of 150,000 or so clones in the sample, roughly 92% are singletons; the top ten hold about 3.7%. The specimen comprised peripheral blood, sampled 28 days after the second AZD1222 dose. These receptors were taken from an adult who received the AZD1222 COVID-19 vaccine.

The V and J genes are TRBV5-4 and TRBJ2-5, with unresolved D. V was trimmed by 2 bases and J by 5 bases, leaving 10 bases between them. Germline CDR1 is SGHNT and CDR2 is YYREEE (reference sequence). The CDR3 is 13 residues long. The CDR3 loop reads CASSFNSAETQYF. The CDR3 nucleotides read TGTGCCAGCAGCTTCAATTCTGCGGAGACCCAGTACTTC.

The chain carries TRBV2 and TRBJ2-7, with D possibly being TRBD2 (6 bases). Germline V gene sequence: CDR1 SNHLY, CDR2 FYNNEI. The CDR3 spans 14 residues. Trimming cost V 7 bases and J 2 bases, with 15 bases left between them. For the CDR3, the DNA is TGTGCCAGCAAGATATCTAGCGCTACCTACGAGCAGTACTTC. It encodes CASKISSATYEQYF.

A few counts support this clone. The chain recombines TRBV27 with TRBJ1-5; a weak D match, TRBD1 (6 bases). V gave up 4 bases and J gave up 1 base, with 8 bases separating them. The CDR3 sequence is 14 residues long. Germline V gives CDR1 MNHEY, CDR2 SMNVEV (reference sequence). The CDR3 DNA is TGTGCCAGCAGTTGGCAGGGGAGCAATCAGCCCCAGCATTTT. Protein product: CASSWQGSNQPQHF.

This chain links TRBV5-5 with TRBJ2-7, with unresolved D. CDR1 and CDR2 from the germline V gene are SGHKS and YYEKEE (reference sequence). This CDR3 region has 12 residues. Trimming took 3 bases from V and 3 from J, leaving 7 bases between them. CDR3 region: CASSSSVYEQYF. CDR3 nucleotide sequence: TGTGCCAGCAGCTCGTCAGTCTACGAGCAGTACTTC.

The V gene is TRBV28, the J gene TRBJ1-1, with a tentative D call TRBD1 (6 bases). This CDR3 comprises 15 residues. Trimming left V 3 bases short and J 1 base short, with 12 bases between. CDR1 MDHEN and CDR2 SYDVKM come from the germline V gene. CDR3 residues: CASSLHSTGNTEAFF. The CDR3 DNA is TGTGCCAGCAGTTTGCACTCGACAGGGAACACTGAAGCTTTCTTT.

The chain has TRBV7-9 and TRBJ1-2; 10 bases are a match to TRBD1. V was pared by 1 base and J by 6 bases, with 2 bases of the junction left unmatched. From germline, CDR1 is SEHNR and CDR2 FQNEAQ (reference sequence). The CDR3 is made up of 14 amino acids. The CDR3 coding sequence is TGTGCCAGCAGCTTAGGGACAGGGGGGAATGGCTACACCTTC. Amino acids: CASSLGTGGNGYTF.

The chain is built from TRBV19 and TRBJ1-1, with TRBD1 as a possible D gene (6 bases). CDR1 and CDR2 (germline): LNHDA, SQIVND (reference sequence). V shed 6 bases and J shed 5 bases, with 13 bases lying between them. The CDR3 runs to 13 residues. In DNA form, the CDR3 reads TGTGCCAGTAGAAAAGGGGGTGGAACTGAAGCTTTCTTT. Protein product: CASRKGGGTEAFF.

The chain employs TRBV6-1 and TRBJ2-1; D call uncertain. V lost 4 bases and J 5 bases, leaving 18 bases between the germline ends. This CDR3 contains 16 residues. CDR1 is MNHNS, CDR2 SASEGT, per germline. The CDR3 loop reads CASSALSAAAHNEQFF. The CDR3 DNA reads TGTGCCAGCAGTGCCTTATCAGCAGCAGCCCACAATGAGCAGTTCTTC.

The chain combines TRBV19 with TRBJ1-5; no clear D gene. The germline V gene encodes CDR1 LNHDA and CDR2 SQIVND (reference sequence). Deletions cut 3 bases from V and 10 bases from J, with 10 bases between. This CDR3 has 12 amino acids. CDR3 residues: CASSIVPGPQHF. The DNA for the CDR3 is TGTGCCAGTAGTATTGTCCCGGGACCCCAGCATTTT.

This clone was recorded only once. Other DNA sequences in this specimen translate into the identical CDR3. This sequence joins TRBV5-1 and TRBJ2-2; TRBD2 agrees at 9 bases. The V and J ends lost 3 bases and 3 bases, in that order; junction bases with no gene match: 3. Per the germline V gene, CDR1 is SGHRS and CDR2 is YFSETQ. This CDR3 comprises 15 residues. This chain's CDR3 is CASSSLAGDTGELFF. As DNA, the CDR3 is TGCGCCAGCAGCTCCTTAGCGGGAGACACCGGGGAGCTGTTTTTT.